This entry describes one TCR beta chain. Clones were sequenced by immunoSEQ multiplex PCR, and TCRdb holds only the in-frame ones, with some missing. The sample records 90,000 to 150,000 clones, around 85% being singletons. This sample is drawn from a study of T cell responses to AZD1222 COVID-19 vaccine. The CDR3 is 14 residues long. Germline assignment: CDR1 SGHKS and CDR2 YYEKEE (reference sequence). Deletions cut 1 base from V and 3 bases from J, with 11 bases between. The genes are TRBV5-5 and TRBJ2-7, with D possibly TRBD2 on 5 matching bases. The source was peripheral blood, collected on day 0 of AZD1222 vaccination. This TCR derives from an adult in good health. This CDR3 is CASSLNGVGYEQYF. CDR3 sequence (DNA): TGTGCCAGCAGCTTGAACGGGGTAGGCTACGAGCAGTACTTC.